Below, 5 T cell receptor beta chains from the same sample are listed, as sequenced in a study of early T cells in non-severe SARS-CoV-2 infection (dated by TCRdb to the early 2020s). The library was made by 5' RACE. Sequenced using a NextSeq 500. TCRdb handled the public reads itself, with Q25 trimming in fastp and clone calling in MiXCR, and kept productive beta chains. One record per CDR3 amino acid sequence lists the most common genes and DNA. The sample contains tens of thousands of distinct CDR3 sequences, 5.5% to 8.5% of them found a single time. The top ten hold 5.5% to 6% of the sample. The specimen was whole blood, collected at baseline. The receptors shown here come from an adult who was a healthcare worker with PCR-confirmed SARS-CoV-2 infection or an uninfected control (not recorded which).

A few counts support this clonotype. The chain has TRBV18 and TRBJ2-2; D ambiguous. In germline, CDR1 is KGHSH, CDR2 LQKENI. V lost 0 bases to trimming and J lost 2 bases, with 4 bases between them. The CDR3 consists of 14 residues. The CDR3 spells CASSPPENTGELFF. CDR3 bases: TGTGCCAGCTCACCACCGGAAAACACCGGGGAGCTGTTTTTT.

This clonotype was recorded a few times. The chain uses TRBV28 and TRBJ2-6; 12 bases agree with TRBD2. The CDR3 is 16 residues long. The V segment lost 8 bases and the J segment 4 bases; nucleotides outside the gene matches: 6. The germline gives CDR1 MDHEN, CDR2 SYDVKM. This chain's CDR3 is CASRLAGVSGANVLTF. As DNA, the CDR3 is TGTGCCAGCCGACTAGCGGGGGTATCCGGGGCCAACGTCCTGACTTTC.

At least ten counts were recorded for this clonotype. The chain has TRBV29-1 and TRBJ1-1, with 8 nucleotides matching TRBD1. The germline gives CDR1 SQVTM, CDR2 ANQGSEA. The CDR3 spans 13 residues. The CDR3 reads CIVTGEVGTEAFF. In nucleotides, the CDR3 is TGCATCGTGACAGGGGAGGTAGGAACTGAAGCTTTCTTT.

In this sample, this clonotype is medium-sized. The V and J genes are TRBV12-3 or TRBV12-4 and TRBJ1-5, with a possible D match to TRBD1 (5 bases). Deletions cut 4 bases from V and 4 bases from J, with 20 bases between. The CDR3 totals 17 residues. The CDR3 DNA reads TGTGCCAGCAGTTACACCCGGGACCCCCTGAAAAATCAGCCCCAGCATTTT. Its translation is CASSYTRDPLKNQPQHF.

This clonotype was counted only a few times. This chain uses TRBV20-1 with TRBJ2-3; D unresolved. The CDR3 is 14 residues long. Deletions cut 0 bases from V and 6 bases from J, with 13 bases between. Germline lookup yields CDR1 DFQATT and CDR2 SNEGSKA (reference sequence). The CDR3: CSARDHRIPDTQYF. The CDR3 DNA reads TGCAGTGCTAGAGATCACCGGATCCCGGATACGCAGTATTTT.